Presented here are 27 T cell receptor beta chains from one specimen sequenced in a study of PD-1 blockade in classical Hodgkin lymphoma. Noted time point: cycle 4 day 1 (C4D1), after around six weeks of nivolumab. Relapse was seen in all patients after autologous stem cell transplantation, and brentuximab vedotin exposure was variable. Profiled with immunoSEQ multiplex PCR; TCRdb holds only in-frame clones, not every one. Of 45,000 to 60,000 clones listed, nearly 80% are singletons. The sequenced sample was peripheral blood mononuclear cells (PBMCs), obtained before the fourth cycle of nivolumab. The receptors stem from a human donor with classical Hodgkin lymphoma.

This clone has a single count. The rearrangement uses TRBV5-1 and TRBJ2-3, with 9 bases fitting TRBD2. The CDR3 is 16 amino acids. The junction had 4 bases not matched to a gene; V was cut back by 0 bases and J by 2 bases. Germline loops: CDR1 SGHRS, CDR2 YFSETQ. The CDR3 nucleotides are TGCGCCAGCAGCTTGGCGTCTAGCGGGGACACAGATACGCAGTATTTT. Translating it yields CASSLASSGDTDTQYF.

This chain joins TRBV6-6 and TRBJ2-7; no firm D call. Germline assignment: CDR1 MNHNY and CDR2 SVGAGI (reference sequence). There are 12 residues in the CDR3. Trimming cost V 8 bases and J 1 base, with 9 bases left between them. CDR3 protein: CASSSVSYEQYF. The CDR3 bases are TGTGCCAGCTCGAGTGTTTCCTACGAGCAGTACTTC.

This clone was detected a few times. The CDR3 loop is CAWSANEQYF. The CDR3 DNA is TGTGCCTGGAGCGCCAACGAGCAGTACTTC. The chain carries TRBV30 and TRBJ2-7; D gene ambiguous. The CDR3 length is 10 residues. In germline, CDR1 is GTSNPN, CDR2 SVGIG (reference sequence). V lost 3 bases and J 5 bases, leaving 5 bases between the germline ends.

This clone has only a few counts. The rearrangement joins TRBV7-8 to TRBJ1-3; no reliable D call. This CDR3 spans 14 amino acids. Between the trimmed V and J ends, which lost 5 bases and 4 bases, there was a span of 12 bases. The germline V gene encodes CDR1 SGHVS and CDR2 FQNEAQ. The CDR3 DNA sequence: TGTGCCAGCAGCCCGGTGACTTACGGAAACACCATATATTTT. It translates to CASSPVTYGNTIYF.

The V and J genes are TRBV7-9 and TRBJ1-2; D is ambiguous. The CDR3 is made up of 12 amino acids. Trimming cost V 8 bases and J 1 base, with 8 bases left between them. Germline assignment: CDR1 SEHNR and CDR2 FQNEAQ (reference sequence). CDR3 coding DNA: TGTGCCAGCCAGGAACTTAACTATGGCTACACCTTC. Protein product: CASQELNYGYTF.

The rearrangement joins TRBV29-1 to TRBJ2-5, with TRBD1 matching over 7 bases. The J call may be mistaken, given a closer DNA end match to TRBJ2-7. The CDR3 runs 12 residues. Per germline, CDR1 SQVTM and CDR2 ANQGSEA. CDR3 amino acids: CSVQDRPYEQYF. In DNA form, the CDR3 reads TGCAGCGTCCAGGACAGGCCCTACGAGCAGTACTTC.

This clone was counted between two and nine times. The rearrangement links TRBV5-1 to TRBJ1-5; D not certain. CDR3 length equals 14 residues. Trimming pared 2 bases from V and 5 bases from J, leaving 11 bases between. The germline gives CDR1 SGHRS, CDR2 YFSETQ. CDR3 sequence reads: CASSFEGRDQPQHF. For the CDR3, the DNA is TGCGCCAGCAGCTTCGAGGGTCGGGATCAGCCCCAGCATTTT.

J is TRBJ2-7 and V is TRBV11-3; D may be TRBD2 (5 bases). Deletions cut 2 bases from V and 5 bases from J, with 13 bases between. CDR3 size: 14 residues. CDR1 SGHNT and CDR2 YENEEA come from the germline V gene. The CDR3 DNA sequence: TGTGCCAGCAGCTTATCGGGAATCCGCCACGAGCAGTACTTC. Protein product: CASSLSGIRHEQYF.

The V and J genes are TRBV11-2 and TRBJ1-2, with unresolved D. The V gene lost 5 bases and the J gene lost 4 bases, with 14 bases spanning the gap. CDR3 length: 14 residues. In germline, CDR1 is SGHAT, CDR2 FQNNGV. As DNA, the CDR3 is TGTGCCAGCAGCCCGAGCACGGGCGGCTATGGCTACACCTTC. It encodes CASSPSTGGYGYTF.

This chain connects TRBV10-3 to TRBJ1-5, with D unclear. Per germline, CDR1 ENHRY and CDR2 SYGVKD. Trimming removed 0 bases from V and 0 bases from J, with 6 bases in between. The CDR3 contains 15 residues. CDR3 nucleotide sequence: TGTGCCATCAGTGAGTCCGACATTAGCAATCAGCCCCAGCATTTT. Protein sequence: CAISESDISNQPQHF.

The chain links TRBV7-2 to TRBJ2-7; a weak D match, TRBD2 (6 bases). Trimming removed 5 bases from V and 3 bases from J, with 14 bases in between. Germline V gene lookup returns CDR1 SGHTA and CDR2 FQGNSA. The CDR3 sequence is 14 residues long. CDR3 bases: TGTGCCAGCAGCGATGGGGACTTTAGCTACGAGCAGTACTTC. Translated: CASSDGDFSYEQYF.

Here the CDR3 reads CASSLGLKQFF. In nucleotides, the CDR3 is TGTGCCAGCAGTTTGGGACTAAAGCAGTTCTTC. The chain is built from TRBV27 and TRBJ2-1; 7 nucleotides agree with TRBD2. There are 11 residues in the CDR3. Germline V gene lookup returns CDR1 MNHEY and CDR2 SMNVEV (reference sequence). V was pared by 3 bases and J by 11 bases, with 1 base of the junction left unmatched.

This chain joins TRBV15 and TRBJ1-4; D may be TRBD1 (6 bases). The CDR3 is 16 residues long. V lost 3 bases to trimming and J lost 4 bases, with 15 bases between them. The V gene's germline CDR1 is LNHNV and CDR2 YYDKDF (reference sequence). CDR3 protein: CATSRVTGPINEKLFF. CDR3 coding DNA: TGTGCCACCAGCAGGGTAACAGGGCCAATTAATGAAAAACTGTTTTTT.

The chain couples TRBV18 to TRBJ1-1; 8 positions match TRBD1. After removal of 4 bases from V and 1 base from J, the junction contained 2 bases not matched to a gene. Germline V gene data show CDR1 as KGHSH and CDR2 as LQKENI. CDR3 length: 14 residues. CDR3 protein: CASSRDRGNTEAFF. The CDR3 DNA follows: TGTGCCAGCTCACGCGACAGGGGGAACACTGAAGCTTTCTTT.

Only a few counts were recorded for this clone. The genes are TRBV6-5 and TRBJ1-5, with D possibly matching TRBD1 (6 bases). Germline V gene lookup returns CDR1 MNHEY and CDR2 SVGAGI. Trimming cost V 10 bases and J 5 bases, with 12 bases left between them. CDR3 size: 12 residues. The DNA for the CDR3 is TGTGCCACCCATACAGGGTATCAGCCCCAGCATTTT. Protein: CATHTGYQPQHF.

V gene TRBV7-2 combines with J gene TRBJ2-2, with 10 bases matching TRBD2. Looked up from germline, CDR1 is SGHTA and CDR2 is FQGNSA. The CDR3 spans 15 residues. The junction had 8 bases not matched to a gene; V was cut back by 6 bases and J by 7 bases. CDR3 in amino acids: CASSPSSGGIGELFF. In nucleotides, the CDR3 is TGTGCCAGCAGTCCTTCTAGCGGGGGAATCGGGGAGCTGTTTTTT. The variable domain in full, completed from reference TRBV7-2 and TRBJ2-2, reads GAGVSQSPSNKVTEKGKDVELRCDPISGHTALYWYRQSLGQGLEFLIYFQGNSAPDKSGLPSDRFSAERTGGSVSTLTIQRTQQEDSAVYLCASSPSSGGIGELFFGEGSRLTVL.

In the case of this clone: This sample includes further DNA sequences coding for the same CDR3. The chain links TRBV5-1 to TRBJ2-5; TRBD1 aligns across 7 bases. Germline CDR1 reads SGHRS; CDR2 reads YFSETQ. The V gene end was trimmed by 0 bases and the J gene end by 1 base; junction bases not matched to a gene: 0. There are 14 residues in the CDR3. The DNA of the CDR3 is TGCGCCAGCAGCTTGGGACAGGGCCAAGAGACCCAGTACTTC. Its translation is CASSLGQGQETQYF.

The J gene is TRBJ1-5, the V gene TRBV2; possibly TRBD1 for D (6 bases). The CDR3 runs to 15 residues. V gave up 3 bases and J gave up 5 bases, with 14 bases separating them. Looked up from germline, CDR1 is SNHLY and CDR2 is FYNNEI. Here the CDR3 DNA reads TGTGCCAGCAGTGATGGTAGAGGGACATATCAGCCCCAGCATTTT. Its translation is CASSDGRGTYQPQHF.

The chain has TRBV7-8 and TRBJ2-3; TRBD2 matches at 9 bases. Germline assignment: CDR1 SGHVS and CDR2 FQNEAQ. V was clipped by 2 bases and J by 5 bases; unmatched bases: 5. The CDR3 has 15 residues. The CDR3 loop reads CASSLRNSGGDTQYF. The CDR3 nucleotides read TGTGCCAGCAGCTTACGAAATAGCGGGGGAGATACGCAGTATTTT.

This clone was counted only a few times. The DNA for the CDR3 is TGTGCCAGCAGCGTTGGCGGGGCAGATTACTACGAGCAGTACTTC. Residues: CASSVGGADYYEQYF. This rearrangement joins TRBV9 to TRBJ2-7; tentatively, D is TRBD2 (6 bases). V lost 2 bases and J 3 bases, leaving 15 bases between the germline ends. The germline CDR1 and CDR2 sequences are SGDLS and YYNGEE. The CDR3 is made up of 15 amino acids. The entire variable domain, with the rest obtained from reference TRBV9 and TRBJ2-7, is as follows: DSGVTQTPKHLITATGQRVTLRCSPRSGDLSVYWYQQSLDQGLQFLIQYYNGEERAKGNILERFSAQQFPDLHSELNLSSLELGDSALYFCASSVGGADYYEQYFGPGTRLTVT.

The rearrangement uses TRBV4-2 and TRBJ2-1; D may correspond to TRBD1 or TRBD2 (6 bases each). The CDR3 is 16 amino acids. With 3 bases removed from V and 6 bases from J, the gap between germline ends came to 18 bases. The germline V gene encodes CDR1 LGHNA and CDR2 YNFKEQ. Written as DNA, the CDR3 is TGTGCCAGCAGCCATCCTGAGAGGGGGGTTCTCAATGAGCAGTTCTTC. As protein: CASSHPERGVLNEQFF.

The rearrangement uses TRBV19 and TRBJ1-1; D is unresolved. CDR1 and CDR2 from the germline V gene are LNHDA and SQIVND (reference sequence). This CDR3 is built from 13 residues. Trimming pared 7 bases from V and 0 bases from J, leaving 9 bases between. CDR3 DNA sequence: TGTGCCAGTAAGTCCAGGCTGAACACTGAAGCTTTCTTT. Its translation: CASKSRLNTEAFF.

The chain uses TRBV5-4 and TRBJ1-2, with 7 bases that match TRBD1. From germline, CDR1 is SGHNT and CDR2 YYREEE (reference sequence). V lost 4 bases and J lost 2; bases outside the gene matches: 8. The CDR3 contains 15 residues. The DNA of the CDR3 is TGTGCCAGCAGCCAACAGGGGAATCTCAACTATGGCTACACCTTC. It yields the protein CASSQQGNLNYGYTF.

Only one count was recorded for this clone. The V and J genes are TRBV4-1 and TRBJ2-7, with a weak D call TRBD1 (6 bases). V was clipped by 0 bases and J by 1 base, with 10 bases between them. The germline V gene has CDR1 MGHRA and CDR2 YSYEKL. This CDR3 comprises 15 residues. Here the CDR3 DNA reads TGCGCCAGCAGCCAAGATCCCCAGGGGTCCTACGAGCAGTACTTC. Protein: CASSQDPQGSYEQYF.

This chain joins TRBV27 and TRBJ2-5, with TRBD1 as a possible D gene (5 bases). V lost 5 bases to trimming and J lost 3 bases, with 10 bases between them. The CDR3 spans 13 residues. Germline lookup yields CDR1 MNHEY and CDR2 SMNVEV (reference sequence). The CDR3 here is CASSPRAEETQYF. The CDR3 nucleotides read TGTGCCAGCAGTCCCAGGGCTGAAGAGACCCAGTACTTC.

The V and J genes are TRBV20-1 and TRBJ1-2; D is ambiguous. V gave up 4 bases and J gave up 8 bases, with 11 bases separating them. CDR1 and CDR2 (germline): DFQATT, SNEGSKA (reference sequence). This CDR3 region has 11 residues. CDR3: CSATGVGGYTF. The CDR3, as DNA: TGCAGTGCTACCGGGGTCGGAGGCTACACCTTC.

The chain couples TRBV5-6 to TRBJ2-6; 7 nucleotides line up with TRBD1. Germline assignment: CDR1 SGHDT and CDR2 YYEEEE. After removal of 3 bases from V and 4 bases from J, the junction contained 7 bases not matched to a gene. The length of the CDR3 is 16 residues. The CDR3 DNA reads TGTGCCAGCAGCTCTACAGGGGTCCGGGGGGCCAACGTCCTGACTTTC. It yields the protein CASSSTGVRGANVLTF.